These T cell receptor beta chains were read from a single sample in a study of T cells in Graves' hyperthyroidism and ophthalmopathy. Via MiXCR, TCRdb re-called the multiplex PCR reads, giving one row per CDR3 protein. The table shows 400,000 or so distinct CDR3 sequences, with around an eighth occurring only once. Sequencing was performed on blood. The receptor set was obtained from a man between 45 and 60 years old with Graves' ophthalmopathy. CDR3s leave out the opening cysteine and the closing phenylalanine or tryptophan. Fields, in order: V gene, J gene, CDR3 protein.

>TRBV20-1|TRBJ2-5
SALGQVQYQETQY
>TRBV9|TRBJ2-3
ASSVAWDRVLDTQY
>TRBV5-1|TRBJ2-7
ASSLDPGREQY
>TRBV28|TRBJ1-2
ASRTGFGGYT
>TRBV20-1|TRBJ2-1
SARAGTGLNEQF
>TRBV20-1|TRBJ2-7
SVGQEQYEQY
>TRBV30|TRBJ2-2
AWSTLWNTGELF
>TRBV12-5|TRBJ2-1
ASGLVTGNEQF
>TRBV29-1|TRBJ2-1
SARHRPGTPSYNEQF
>TRBV4-1|TRBJ2-1
ASSRGRSSYNEQF
>TRBV20-1|TRBJ1-1
SHRGQGTEAF
>TRBV19|TRBJ2-2
ASSGTGGSTGELF
>TRBV2|TRBJ2-1
ASSREASGRRSYNEQF
>TRBV19|TRBJ2-7
ASKLETGVYEQY
>TRBV3-1|TRBJ2-1
ASSQILRQGVNEQF
>TRBV5-1|TRBJ2-1
ASSTGTGVYNEQF
>TRBV7-9|TRBJ2-2
ASSRTGQGALAGENTGELF
>TRBV9|TRBJ2-1
ASSVTWAHGYNEQF
>TRBV19|TRBJ1-2
ASTWTGGDYGYT
>TRBV11-2|TRBJ2-1
ASSWSPQGLGNEQF
>TRBV2|TRBJ2-3
ASRIDRGSTDTQY
>TRBV15|TRBJ1-2
ATSSPGKGANYGYT
>TRBV20-1|TRBJ2-3
SARNLAGGSSTDTQY
>TRBV19|TRBJ1-1
ASSIAPTAERV
>TRBV11-1|TRBJ2-7
ASSSTGTEGPEQY
>TRBV19|TRBJ2-2
ASRSPGTSGAANTGELF
>TRBV4-1|TRBJ1-4
ASSPHRGSTNEKLF
>TRBV11-2|TRBJ2-7
ASSFSSGNYEQY
>TRBV3-1|TRBJ2-5
ASSQSWGRHQETQY
>TRBV14|TRBJ2-1
ASSQARNGEQF
>TRBV28|TRBJ2-7
ASSFSGEQY
>TRBV2|TRBJ2-3
AGKLAAGTDTQY
>TRBV7-9|TRBJ2-1
ASSLEQGLYNEQF
>TRBV7-2|TRBJ2-3
ASSLGGLAGPDTQY
>TRBV20-1|TRBJ2-7
SARDTLATSYEQY
>TRBV7-8|TRBJ2-7
ASSLDRVYEQY
>TRBV11-1|TRBJ2-2
ASSPSSGTPLGTGELF
>TRBV20-1|TRBJ2-1
SARAGASNNEQF
>TRBV20-1|TRBJ1-4
SACDGRGGEKLF
>TRBV20-1|TRBJ2-7
SARGVAGGPHEQY
>TRBV28|TRBJ2-5
ASRVAGGGQETQY
>TRBV18|TRBJ2-6
ASSPIGTGDGANVLT
>TRBV9|TRBJ2-1
ASSAGQTNEQF